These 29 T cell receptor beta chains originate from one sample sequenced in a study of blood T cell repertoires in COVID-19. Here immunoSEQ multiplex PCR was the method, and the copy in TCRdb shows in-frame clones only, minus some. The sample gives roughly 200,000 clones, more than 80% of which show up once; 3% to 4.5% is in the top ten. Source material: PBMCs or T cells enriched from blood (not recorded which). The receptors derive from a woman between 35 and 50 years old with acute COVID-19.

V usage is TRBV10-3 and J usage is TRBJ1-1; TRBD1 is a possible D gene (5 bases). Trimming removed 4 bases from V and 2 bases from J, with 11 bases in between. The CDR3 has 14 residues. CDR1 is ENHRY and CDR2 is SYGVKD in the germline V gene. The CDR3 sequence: CAISGGGSNTEAFF. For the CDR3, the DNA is TGTGCCATCAGTGGCGGGGGAAGCAACACTGAAGCTTTCTTT.

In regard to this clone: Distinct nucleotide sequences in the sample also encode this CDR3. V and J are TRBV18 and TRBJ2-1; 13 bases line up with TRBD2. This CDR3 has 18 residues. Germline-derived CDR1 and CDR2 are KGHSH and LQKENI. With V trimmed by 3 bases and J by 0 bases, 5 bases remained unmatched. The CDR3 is CASSPGLAGLSSYNEQFF. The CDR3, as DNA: TGTGCCAGCTCACCGGGACTAGCGGGGCTGAGCTCCTACAATGAGCAGTTCTTC.

The CDR3 sequence is CASSIVTPRGGSGNTIYF. DNA of the CDR3: TGTGCCAGCAGTATCGTCACCCCGCGGGGGGGCTCTGGAAACACCATATATTTT. The chain has TRBV2 and TRBJ1-3; tentative D call: TRBD1 (5 bases). This CDR3 region has 18 residues. V dropped 5 bases and J dropped 0 bases, with 20 bases sitting between them. Germline V lookup: CDR1 SNHLY, CDR2 FYNNEI. The full variable domain, with the rest looked up from reference TRBV2 and TRBJ1-3, is EPEVTQTPSHQVTQMGQEVILRCVPISNHLYFYWYRQILGQKVEFLVSFYNNEISEKSEIFDDQFSVERPDGSNFTLKIRSTKLEDSAMYFCASSIVTPRGGSGNTIYFGEGSWLTVV.

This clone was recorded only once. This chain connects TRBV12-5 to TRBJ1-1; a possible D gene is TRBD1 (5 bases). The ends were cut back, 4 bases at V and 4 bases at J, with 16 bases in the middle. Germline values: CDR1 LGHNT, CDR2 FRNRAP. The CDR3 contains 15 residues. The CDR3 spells CASGSRRGDPTEAFF. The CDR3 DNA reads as TGTGCTAGTGGTTCGAGAAGGGGCGACCCCACTGAAGCTTTCTTT.

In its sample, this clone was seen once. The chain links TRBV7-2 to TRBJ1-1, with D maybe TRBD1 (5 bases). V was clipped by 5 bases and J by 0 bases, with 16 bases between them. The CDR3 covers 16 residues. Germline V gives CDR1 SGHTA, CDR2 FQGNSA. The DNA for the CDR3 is TGTGCCAGCAGCCTTCGAAGCTCAGGGATGAACACTGAAGCTTTCTTT. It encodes CASSLRSSGMNTEAFF. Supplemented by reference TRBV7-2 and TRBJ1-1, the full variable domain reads GAGVSQSPSNKVTEKGKDVELRCDPISGHTALYWYRQSLGQGLEFLIYFQGNSAPDKSGLPSDRFSAERTGGSVSTLTIQRTQQEDSAVYLCASSLRSSGMNTEAFFGQGTRLTVV.

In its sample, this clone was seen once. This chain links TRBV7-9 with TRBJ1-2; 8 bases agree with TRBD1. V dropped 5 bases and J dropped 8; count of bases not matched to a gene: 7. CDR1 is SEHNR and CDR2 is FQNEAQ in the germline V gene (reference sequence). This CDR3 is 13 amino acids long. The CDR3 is CASSQNRGEGYTF. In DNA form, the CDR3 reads TGTGCCAGCAGCCAGAACAGGGGGGAAGGCTACACCTTC.

The CDR3 DNA reads as TGCGCCAGCAGCTTGGGCGGGGGGGCTCAGGAGCAGTTCTTC. This gives the protein CASSLGGGAQEQFF. The V gene is TRBV5-1, the J gene TRBJ2-1; 9 bases line up with TRBD2. This CDR3 contains 14 residues. V lost 0 bases and J lost 10; bases outside the gene matches: 5. Per germline, CDR1 SGHRS and CDR2 YFSETQ.

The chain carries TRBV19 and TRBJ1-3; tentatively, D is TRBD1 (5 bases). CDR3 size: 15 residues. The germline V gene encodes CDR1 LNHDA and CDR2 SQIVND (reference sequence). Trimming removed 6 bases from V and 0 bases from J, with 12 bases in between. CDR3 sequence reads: CASRPGNPSGNTIYF. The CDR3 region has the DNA TGTGCCAGTAGGCCAGGGAACCCCTCTGGAAACACCATATATTTT. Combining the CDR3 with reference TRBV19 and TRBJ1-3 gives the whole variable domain DGGITQSPKYLFRKEGQNVTLSCEQNLNHDAMYWYRQDPGQGLRLIYYSQIVNDFQKGDIAEGYSVSREKKESFPLTVTSAQKNPTAFYLCASRPGNPSGNTIYFGEGSWLTVV.

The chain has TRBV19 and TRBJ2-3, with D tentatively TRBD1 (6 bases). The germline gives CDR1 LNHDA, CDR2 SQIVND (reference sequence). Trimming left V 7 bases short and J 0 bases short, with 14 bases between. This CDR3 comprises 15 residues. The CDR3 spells CASTRQAFSTDTQYF. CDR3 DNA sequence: TGTGCCAGTACTCGACAGGCCTTTAGCACAGATACGCAGTATTTT.

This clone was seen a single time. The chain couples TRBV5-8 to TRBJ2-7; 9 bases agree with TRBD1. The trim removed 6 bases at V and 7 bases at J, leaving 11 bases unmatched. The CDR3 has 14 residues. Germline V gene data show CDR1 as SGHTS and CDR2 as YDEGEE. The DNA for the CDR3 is TGTGCCAGCAACCGATTACAGGGGGCTAGTGAGCAGTACGTC. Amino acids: CASNRLQGASEQYV.

The CDR3 sequence: CSVRDLGEQYF. The CDR3 nucleotides are TGCAGCGTCCGGGATTTGGGGGAGCAGTACTTC. The chain has TRBV29-1 and TRBJ2-7; possibly TRBD2 for D (5 bases). The CDR3 is made up of 11 amino acids. V lost 6 bases, J lost 7 bases, and 13 bases lay in between. Germline-derived CDR1 and CDR2 are SQVTM and ANQGSEA.

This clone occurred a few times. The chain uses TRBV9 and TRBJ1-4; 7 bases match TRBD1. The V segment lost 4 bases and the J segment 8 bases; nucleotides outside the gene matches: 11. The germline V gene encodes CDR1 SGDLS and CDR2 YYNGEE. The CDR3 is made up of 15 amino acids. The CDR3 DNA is TGTGCCAGCAGCACTGCCGGGACAGAAGTAGAAAAACTGTTTTTT. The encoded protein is CASSTAGTEVEKLFF.

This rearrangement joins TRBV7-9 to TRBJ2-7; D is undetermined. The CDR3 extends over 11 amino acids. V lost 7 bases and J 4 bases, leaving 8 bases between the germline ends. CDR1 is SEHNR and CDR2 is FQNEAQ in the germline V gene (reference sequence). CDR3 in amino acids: CASMSSYEQYV. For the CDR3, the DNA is TGTGCCAGCATGTCTTCGTACGAGCAGTACGTC.

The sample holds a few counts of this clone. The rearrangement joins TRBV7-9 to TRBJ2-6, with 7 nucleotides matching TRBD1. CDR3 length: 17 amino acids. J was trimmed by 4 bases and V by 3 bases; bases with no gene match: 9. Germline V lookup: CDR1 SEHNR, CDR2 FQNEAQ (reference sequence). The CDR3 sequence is CASSLTGKGTGANVLTF. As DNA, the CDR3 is TGTGCCAGCAGCTTGACAGGGAAGGGGACCGGGGCCAACGTCCTGACTTTC.

CDR3: CAWSVEGLLDPGYGYTF. CDR3 nucleotides: TGTGCCTGGAGTGTGGAGGGACTTCTTGACCCGGGCTATGGCTACACCTTC. This sequence joins TRBV30 and TRBJ1-2, with D possibly being TRBD1 (5 bases). CDR3 length: 17 residues. Between the trimmed V and J ends, which lost 0 bases and 4 bases, there was a span of 21 bases. Per germline, CDR1 GTSNPN and CDR2 SVGIG (reference sequence).

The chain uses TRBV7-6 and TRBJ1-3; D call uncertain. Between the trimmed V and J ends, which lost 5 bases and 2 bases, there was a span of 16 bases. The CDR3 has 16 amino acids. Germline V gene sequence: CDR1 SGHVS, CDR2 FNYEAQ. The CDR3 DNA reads TGTGCCAGCAGCCCGAGGGTCCAGGAACCTGGAAACACCATATATTTT. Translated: CASSPRVQEPGNTIYF.

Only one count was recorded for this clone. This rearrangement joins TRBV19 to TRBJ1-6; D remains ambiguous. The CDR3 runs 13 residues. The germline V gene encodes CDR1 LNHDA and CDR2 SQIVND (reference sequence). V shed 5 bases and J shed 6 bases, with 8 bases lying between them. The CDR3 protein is CASSEQVNSPLHF. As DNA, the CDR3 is TGTGCCAGTAGTGAGCAGGTTAATTCACCCCTCCACTTT.

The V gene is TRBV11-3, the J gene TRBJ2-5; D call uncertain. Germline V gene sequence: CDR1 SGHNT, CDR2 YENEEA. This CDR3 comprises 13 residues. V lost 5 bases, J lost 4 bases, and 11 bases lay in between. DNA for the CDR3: TGTGCCAGCAGCGTCGGCGGTGGAGAGACCCAGTACTTC. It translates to CASSVGGGETQYF.

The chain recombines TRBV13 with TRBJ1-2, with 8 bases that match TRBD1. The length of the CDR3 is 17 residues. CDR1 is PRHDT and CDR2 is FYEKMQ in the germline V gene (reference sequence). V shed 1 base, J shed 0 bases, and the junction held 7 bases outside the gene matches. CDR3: CASSLAQGAPSNYGYTF. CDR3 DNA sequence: TGTGCCAGCAGCTTAGCGCAGGGGGCCCCTTCTAACTATGGCTACACCTTC.

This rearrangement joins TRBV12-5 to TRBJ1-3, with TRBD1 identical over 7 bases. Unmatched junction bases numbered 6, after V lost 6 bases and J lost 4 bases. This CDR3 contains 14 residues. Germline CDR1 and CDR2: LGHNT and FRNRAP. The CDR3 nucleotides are TGTGCTAGTGGCCTGACAGGGAGGGGAAACACCATATATTTT. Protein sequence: CASGLTGRGNTIYF.

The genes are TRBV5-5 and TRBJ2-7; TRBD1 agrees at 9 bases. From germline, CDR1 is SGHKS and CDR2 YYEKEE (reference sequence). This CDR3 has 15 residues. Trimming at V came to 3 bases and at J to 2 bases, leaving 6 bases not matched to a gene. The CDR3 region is CASSSDRGFPYEQYF. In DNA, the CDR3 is TGTGCCAGCAGCTCCGACAGGGGGTTCCCCTACGAGCAGTACTTC.

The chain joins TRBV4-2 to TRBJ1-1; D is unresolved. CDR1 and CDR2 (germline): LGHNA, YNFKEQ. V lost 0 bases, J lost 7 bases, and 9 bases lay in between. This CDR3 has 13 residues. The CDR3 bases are TGTGCCAGCAGCCAAGATTTGGGCATTGAAGCTTTCTTT. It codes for CASSQDLGIEAFF.

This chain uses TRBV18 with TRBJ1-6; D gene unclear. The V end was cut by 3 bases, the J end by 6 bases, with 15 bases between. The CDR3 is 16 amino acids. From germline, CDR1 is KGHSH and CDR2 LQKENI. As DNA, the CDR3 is TGTGCCAGCTCACCGGTCAGAAGTAAATCTAATTCACCCCTCCACTTT. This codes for CASSPVRSKSNSPLHF.

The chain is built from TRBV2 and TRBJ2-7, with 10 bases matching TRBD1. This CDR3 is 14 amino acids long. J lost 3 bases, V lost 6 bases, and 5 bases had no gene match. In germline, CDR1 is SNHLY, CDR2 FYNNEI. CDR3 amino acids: CASSPRTGGYEQYF. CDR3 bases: TGTGCCAGCAGCCCCCGGACAGGGGGCTACGAGCAGTACTTC.

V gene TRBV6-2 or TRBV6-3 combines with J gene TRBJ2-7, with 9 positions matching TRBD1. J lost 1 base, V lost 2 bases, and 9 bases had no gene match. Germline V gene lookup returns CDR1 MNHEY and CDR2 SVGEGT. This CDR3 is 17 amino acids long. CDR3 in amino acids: CASSYPLGQGFSYEQYV. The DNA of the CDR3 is TGTGCCAGCAGTTACCCCCTGGGACAGGGATTTTCCTACGAGCAGTACGTC.

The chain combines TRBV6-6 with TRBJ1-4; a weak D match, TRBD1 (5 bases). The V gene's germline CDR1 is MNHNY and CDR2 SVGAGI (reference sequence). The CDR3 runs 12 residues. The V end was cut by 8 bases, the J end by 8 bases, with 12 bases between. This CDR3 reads CASAPGNEKLFF. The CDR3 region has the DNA TGTGCCAGCGCCCCAGGGAACGAAAAACTGTTTTTT.

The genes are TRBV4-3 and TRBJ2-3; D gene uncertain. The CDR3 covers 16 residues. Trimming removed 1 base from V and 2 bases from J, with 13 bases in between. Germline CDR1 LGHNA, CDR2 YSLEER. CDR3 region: CASSQGLSLNTDTQYF. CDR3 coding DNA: TGCGCCAGCAGCCAAGGACTGAGTTTGAACACAGATACGCAGTATTTT.

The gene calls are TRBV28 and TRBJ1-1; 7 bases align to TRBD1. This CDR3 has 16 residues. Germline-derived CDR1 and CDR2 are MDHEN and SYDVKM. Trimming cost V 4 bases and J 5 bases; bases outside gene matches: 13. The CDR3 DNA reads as TGTGCCAGCAGTTCGACAGGGCAGTTAGGGGAAACTGAAGCTTTCTTT. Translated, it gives CASSSTGQLGETEAFF.

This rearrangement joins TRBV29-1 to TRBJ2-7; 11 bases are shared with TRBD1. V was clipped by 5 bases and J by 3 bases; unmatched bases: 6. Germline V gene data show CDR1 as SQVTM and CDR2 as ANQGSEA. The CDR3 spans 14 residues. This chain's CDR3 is CSVPTGTGGYEQYF. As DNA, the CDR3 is TGCAGCGTTCCGACCGGGACAGGGGGCTACGAGCAGTACTTC.